One sample yielded the 14 T cell receptor beta chains listed below, sequenced in a study of STAT5B mutations in CD4+ large granular lymphocyte leukemia (dated by TCRdb to 2021 to 2024). Receptor libraries were prepared by the immunoSEQ multiplex PCR assay. In its TCRdb copy, this immuneACCESS table keeps in-frame sequences only and misses some clones. Where compared with another copy, unresolved V genes explain less than half of these, and the others have no known cause. For this sample there are fewer than 35,000 clones; 65% to 75% appear just once. 0.8% to 1.2% of the sample goes to the ten largest clones. What was sequenced was CD4+ T cells from blood buffy coats. The receptor source for this set is a human donor in good health.

This sequence joins TRBV5-6 and TRBJ1-5; tentatively, D is TRBD1 (5 bases). CDR1 SGHDT and CDR2 YYEEEE come from the germline V gene. This CDR3 contains 14 residues. The V and J ends lost 6 bases and 0 bases respectively, with 10 bases between them. As DNA, the CDR3 is TGTGCCAGCACCCAGGGTTTTAGCAATCAGCCCCAGCATTTT. As protein: CASTQGFSNQPQHF.

The rearrangement links TRBV30 to TRBJ1-1; D is perhaps TRBD1 (5 bases). The CDR3 spans 14 residues. Germline V gene data show CDR1 as GTSNPN and CDR2 as SVGIG (reference sequence). V dropped 5 bases and J dropped 1 base, with 14 bases sitting between them. The CDR3 region has the DNA TGTGCCTGGGGCGGGGGACTGAGGAACACTGAAGCTTTCTTT. This sequence encodes CAWGGGLRNTEAFF. Full variable domain (remainder filled in from reference TRBV30 and TRBJ1-1): SQTIHQWPATLVQPVGSPLSLECTVEGTSNPNLYWYRQAAGRGLQLLFYSVGIGQISSEVPQNLSASRPQDRQFILSSKKLLLSDSGFYLCAWGGGLRNTEAFFGQGTRLTVV.

The chain recombines TRBV6-6 with TRBJ1-3, with no clear D. The CDR3 totals 15 residues. Trimming pared 2 bases from V and 0 bases from J, leaving 8 bases between. The germline gives CDR1 MNHNY, CDR2 SVGAGI (reference sequence). The CDR3 loop reads CASSYGSFSGNTIYF. Written as DNA, the CDR3 is TGTGCCAGCAGTTACGGTTCCTTCTCTGGAAACACCATATATTTT.

The rearrangement joins TRBV6-1 to TRBJ1-1; possibly TRBD1 for D (5 bases). Germline lookup yields CDR1 MNHNS and CDR2 SASEGT. V was trimmed by 7 bases and J by 2 bases, leaving 14 bases between them. This CDR3 spans 14 amino acids. The CDR3 protein is CASNWRQGNTEAFF. The CDR3 DNA sequence: TGTGCCAGCAACTGGCGGCAGGGAAACACTGAAGCTTTCTTT.

The rearrangement links TRBV30 to TRBJ2-2; TRBD1 aligns across 7 bases. The CDR3 is 13 amino acids. V was clipped by 2 bases and J by 7 bases; unmatched bases: 4. The germline CDR1 and CDR2 sequences are GTSNPN and SVGIG (reference sequence). The CDR3 region is CAWSRGRSGELFF. DNA for the CDR3: TGTGCCTGGAGTAGGGGGCGTAGCGGGGAGCTGTTTTTT. The variable domain in full, with the rest retrieved from reference TRBV30 and TRBJ2-2, is SQTIHQWPATLVQPVGSPLSLECTVEGTSNPNLYWYRQAAGRGLQLLFYSVGIGQISSEVPQNLSASRPQDRQFILSSKKLLLSDSGFYLCAWSRGRSGELFFGEGSRLTVL.

This rearrangement joins TRBV20-1 to TRBJ2-7; 8 nucleotides align to TRBD1. The CDR3 spans 11 residues. Germline V gene data show CDR1 as DFQATT and CDR2 as SNEGSKA (reference sequence). The trim removed 5 bases at V and 6 bases at J, leaving 3 bases unmatched. CDR3 DNA sequence: TGCAGTGCTGGACAGGGCCGCGAGCAGTACTTC. Amino acids: CSAGQGREQYF.

The J gene is TRBJ1-4, the V gene TRBV5-1, with D perhaps TRBD1 (5 bases). V lost 0 bases, J lost 5 bases, and 11 bases lay in between. The CDR3 runs 15 residues. From germline, CDR1 is SGHRS and CDR2 YFSETQ. The CDR3 coding sequence is TGCGCCAGCAGCTTGGCCGGGGGAGACAATGAAAAACTGTTTTTT. Translation: CASSLAGGDNEKLFF.

V is TRBV7-3 and J is TRBJ2-3, with D tentatively TRBD2 (6 bases). In germline, CDR1 is SGHTA, CDR2 FQGTGA. This CDR3 has 15 amino acids. With 5 bases removed from V and 6 bases from J, the gap between germline ends came to 18 bases. CDR3 nucleotides: TGTGCCAGCAGCGTACTAGCCTCGCGTTTGGATACGCAGTATTTT. Protein: CASSVLASRLDTQYF.

This clone was counted between two and nine times. The chain links TRBV19 to TRBJ1-1; no definite D call. Trimming cost V 5 bases and J 0 bases, with 7 bases left between them. CDR1 and CDR2 (germline): LNHDA, SQIVND (reference sequence). The CDR3 is made up of 13 amino acids. The CDR3 region has the DNA TGTGCCAGTAGTGTACTTCTGAACACTGAAGCTTTCTTT. Translation: CASSVLLNTEAFF. Full variable domain (missing parts from reference TRBV19 and TRBJ1-1): DGGITQSPKYLFRKEGQNVTLSCEQNLNHDAMYWYRQDPGQGLRLIYYSQIVNDFQKGDIAEGYSVSREKKESFPLTVTSAQKNPTAFYLCASSVLLNTEAFFGQGTRLTVV.

The V gene is TRBV4-3, the J gene TRBJ2-4; D call uncertain. The CDR3 is made up of 15 amino acids. Trimming pared 4 bases from V and 1 base from J, leaving 11 bases between. CDR1 LGHNA and CDR2 YSLEER come from the germline V gene. In DNA, the CDR3 is TGCGCCAGCAGCCTTACGTTGGACGCCAAAAACATTCAGTACTTC. Amino acids: CASSLTLDAKNIQYF.

Only a few counts were recorded for this clone. This chain joins TRBV5-1 and TRBJ1-2; weak D call: TRBD1 (6 bases). V was clipped by 4 bases and J by 2 bases, with 12 bases between them. Germline values: CDR1 SGHRS, CDR2 YFSETQ. The CDR3 is 14 amino acids. The CDR3 protein is CASSPTTGNYGYTF. The DNA of the CDR3 is TGCGCCAGCAGCCCTACTACAGGGAACTATGGCTACACCTTC. Together with reference TRBV5-1 and TRBJ1-2, the CDR3 gives the full variable domain: KAGVTQTPRYLIKTRGQQVTLSCSPISGHRSVSWYQQTPGQGLQFLFEYFSETQRNKGNFPGRFSGRQFSNSRSEMNVSTLELGDSALYLCASSPTTGNYGYTFGSGTRLTVV.

This sequence joins TRBV6-1 and TRBJ2-5; 10 positions match TRBD1. CDR3 size: 15 residues. Germline values: CDR1 MNHNS, CDR2 SASEGT. The V and J ends lost 3 bases and 5 bases, in that order; junction bases with no gene match: 6. For the CDR3, the DNA is TGTGCCAGCAGTGATGAGGGACAGGGGTGGGAGACCCAGTACTTC. This encodes CASSDEGQGWETQYF.

The rearrangement uses TRBV6-4 and TRBJ1-5; the D is unclear. V dropped 3 bases and J dropped 2 bases, with 8 bases sitting between them. CDR3 length: 14 residues. Per the germline V gene, CDR1 is MRHNA and CDR2 is SNTAGT. The DNA of the CDR3 is TGTGCCAGCAGTGATCATAGTCGCAATCAGCCCCAGCATTTT. This gives the protein CASSDHSRNQPQHF.

This rearrangement joins TRBV5-5 to TRBJ2-1; possible D gene TRBD2, 5 bases. V dropped 0 bases and J dropped 9 bases, with 13 bases sitting between them. CDR1 and CDR2 (germline): SGHKS, YYEKEE (reference sequence). This CDR3 contains 14 residues. In DNA, the CDR3 is TGTGCCAGCAGCTTGGAGGGCAGCGGACGTGAGCAGTTCTTC. Its protein product is CASSLEGSGREQFF.